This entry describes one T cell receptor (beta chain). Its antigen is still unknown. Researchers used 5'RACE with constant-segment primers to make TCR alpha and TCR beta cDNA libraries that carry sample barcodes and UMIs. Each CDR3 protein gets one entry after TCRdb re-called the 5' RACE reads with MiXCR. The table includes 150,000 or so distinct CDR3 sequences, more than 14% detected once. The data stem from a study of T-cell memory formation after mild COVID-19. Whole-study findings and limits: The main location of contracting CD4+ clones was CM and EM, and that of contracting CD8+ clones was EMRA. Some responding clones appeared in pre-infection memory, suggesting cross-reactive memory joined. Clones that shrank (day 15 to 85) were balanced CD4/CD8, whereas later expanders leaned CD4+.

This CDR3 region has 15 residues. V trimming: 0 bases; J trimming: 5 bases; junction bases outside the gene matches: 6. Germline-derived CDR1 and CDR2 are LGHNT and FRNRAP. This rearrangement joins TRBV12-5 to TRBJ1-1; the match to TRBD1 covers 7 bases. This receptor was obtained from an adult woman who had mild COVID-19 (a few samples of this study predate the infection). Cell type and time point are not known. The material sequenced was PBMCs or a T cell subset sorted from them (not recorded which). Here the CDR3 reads CASGLVQGFWTEAFF. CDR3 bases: TGTGCTAGTGGTTTGGTACAGGGGTTTTGGACTGAAGCTTTCTTT.